The 9 T cell receptor beta chains below all came from one sample that was sequenced in a study of identical twins. TCRdb used MiXCR to reprocess the 5' RACE reads, holding one entry per CDR3 protein. The sample lists approximately 1.8 million distinct CDR3 sequences, around 29% occurring once. Sample: cord blood. Receptors were obtained from a newborn girl in good health.

Only a few counts were recorded for this clonotype. The genes are TRBV29-1 and TRBJ1-3; D unclear. The CDR3 sequence is 14 residues long. V lost 0 bases and J 0 bases, leaving 6 bases between the germline ends. Germline values: CDR1 SQVTM, CDR2 ANQGSEA. The CDR3 coding sequence is TGCAGCGTTGAAGACCGGGACTCTGGAAACACCATATATTTT. Translation: CSVEDRDSGNTIYF.

This clonotype was found a few times. This rearrangement joins TRBV6-1 to TRBJ1-4, with D uncertain. The V and J ends lost 5 bases and 5 bases respectively, with 15 bases between them. The V gene's germline CDR1 is MNHNS and CDR2 SASEGT. CDR3 length: 15 residues. This CDR3 reads CASSWTSGQNEKLFF. CDR3 bases: TGTGCCAGCAGTTGGACGTCTGGCCAGAATGAAAAACTGTTTTTT.

This clonotype was recorded many times. The chain carries TRBV7-6 and TRBJ2-7, with D unresolved. CDR3 size: 14 residues. V lost 3 bases and J 2 bases, leaving 11 bases between the germline ends. Germline loops: CDR1 SGHVS, CDR2 FNYEAQ. CDR3 loop: CASSLIAQPYEQYF. As DNA, the CDR3 is TGTGCCAGCAGCTTGATTGCACAGCCCTACGAGCAGTACTTC.

This clonotype was observed a few times. The V and J genes are TRBV30 and TRBJ2-7; TRBD1 might be the D (6 bases). The germline V and J ends were trimmed by 6 bases and 0 bases, with 12 bases remaining between them. Germline loops: CDR1 GTSNPN, CDR2 SVGIG (reference sequence). The CDR3 runs 13 residues. CDR3 DNA sequence: TGTGCCTGTTCCCTACAGGGCTCCTACGAGCAGTACTTC. Its translation: CACSLQGSYEQYF.

The J gene is TRBJ1-2, the V gene TRBV6-2 or TRBV6-3; 9 positions match TRBD1. The CDR3 totals 11 residues. J was trimmed by 11 bases and V by 6 bases; bases with no gene match: 4. Germline V gene data show CDR1 as MNHEY and CDR2 as SVGEGT. The CDR3 nucleotides read TGTGCCAGCAGGACGGGACAGGGTTACACCTTC. Protein sequence: CASRTGQGYTF.

The chain links TRBV15 to TRBJ2-7; TRBD2 is a possible D gene (7 bases). Trimming shortened V by 5 bases and J by 5 bases, and 16 bases separated the two germline ends. Germline CDR1 reads LNHNV; CDR2 reads YYDKDF (reference sequence). The CDR3 sequence is 14 residues long. This CDR3 reads CATSGGAFPHEQYF. CDR3 nucleotide sequence: TGTGCCACCAGCGGGGGGGCTTTCCCGCACGAGCAGTACTTC.

There are a few counts of this clonotype. The genes are TRBV6-5 and TRBJ2-3; TRBD2 agrees at 12 bases. From germline, CDR1 is MNHEY and CDR2 SVGAGI. The V segment lost 3 bases and the J segment 5 bases; nucleotides outside the gene matches: 15. This CDR3 has 19 residues. The DNA of the CDR3 is TGTGCCAGCAGTTATTCGTCTAGCGGGAGGGCAGGTAGTAGAGATACGCAGTATTTT. It is translated as CASSYSSSGRAGSRDTQYF.

The CDR3 is CASSQDGASVYQETQYF. Written as DNA, the CDR3 is TGCGCCAGCAGCCAAGATGGGGCTAGCGTCTACCAAGAGACCCAGTACTTC. The chain is built from TRBV4-1 and TRBJ2-5, with a possible D match to TRBD2 (6 bases). Trimming took off 0 bases at V and 0 bases at J, with 14 bases between the two ends. The CDR3 totals 17 residues. Per germline, CDR1 MGHRA and CDR2 YSYEKL.

This clonotype was seen more than once but under ten times. This chain links TRBV25-1 with TRBJ2-1; 7 nucleotides line up with TRBD2. The CDR3 is 15 residues long. Trimming took 3 bases from V and 9 from J; bases not matched to a gene: 11. Germline values: CDR1 MGHDK, CDR2 SYGVNS. The CDR3 loop reads CASSDQAGYGVEQFF. The DNA of the CDR3 is TGTGCCAGCAGTGATCAAGCGGGATATGGGGTTGAGCAGTTCTTC.